This T cell receptor (beta chain) emerged from a study of blood T cells in healthy people across ages. Points from the study as a whole: Estimates of total diversity, which came from one million sequenced T cells, were considered to be underestimates. Per million T cells, TCR beta diversity dropped roughly linearly as age increased. Higher naive T cell percentage went strongly together with higher TCR beta diversity.

Using a J-beta primer mix together with a sample-barcoded 5' primer, a second PCR was run for roughly 6 to 11 cycles. Each cDNA molecule carried a tag from a template-switch adaptor that contained 12 random nucleotides. Each CDR3 protein gets one entry after TCRdb re-called the 5' RACE reads with MiXCR. Of 1.5 million to 2 million distinct CDR3 sequences in the sample, 49% are singletons; the top ten hold over 2%. CDR3 length: 15 amino acids. The germline gives CDR1 SQVTM, CDR2 ANQGSEA. Trimming shortened V by 7 bases and J by 0 bases, and 13 bases separated the two germline ends. A remark on this clonotype: Its antigen is still unknown.

This sequence originates from a woman between 40 and 50 years old in good health. The gene calls are TRBV29-1 and TRBJ2-6; D is unresolved. Sample: blood. The CDR3 bases are TGCAGCGCTCGACACGGAAACTCTGGGGCCAACGTCCTGACTTTC. The encoded protein is CSARHGNSGANVLTF.